This T cell receptor (beta chain) was sequenced in a study of molecular identifiers for immune sequencing clone quantification. The use of previously described methods and listed TCR primers produced the bulk TCR libraries. TCRdb used MiXCR to reprocess the PCR reads, holding one entry per CDR3 protein. In the table there are 88,000 or so distinct CDR3 sequences, around 20% of which are singletons. This clonotype has only a few counts. Trimming took off 4 bases at V and 8 bases at J, with 12 bases between the two ends. CDR1 and CDR2 (germline): GTSNPN, SVGIG (reference sequence). The CDR3 extends over 12 amino acids.

The rearrangement uses TRBV30 and TRBJ2-1, with a tentative D call TRBD1 (6 bases). This receptor was identified in a human donor in good health. Some libraries in this study had Jurkat cell RNA spiked in. Sequenced: naive CD8+ T cells from blood, with Jurkat cell RNA spiked in. The subset denotes: FACS-sorted CD8+CD4-CCR7+CD45RA+ naive T cells. CDR3 loop: CAWNRDTYEQFF. CDR3 DNA sequence: TGTGCCTGGAACCGGGACACATATGAGCAGTTCTTC.